This TCR beta chain is from a study of control samples from healthy donors and cancer patients. The method was immunoSEQ multiplex PCR; TCRdb's version includes in-frame clones alone and lacks a portion of them. The repertoire holds about 160,000 clones, with 96% as singletons. The germline CDR1 and CDR2 sequences are SGDLS and YYNGEE. The CDR3 is 13 residues long. Trimming shortened V by 3 bases and J by 7 bases, and 11 bases separated the two germline ends. The chain carries TRBV9 and TRBJ2-1, with D tentatively TRBD2 (6 bases). The sequence came from a woman in her 30s in good health. The sequenced sample was blood. This CDR3 is CASSAGGGNEQFF. In nucleotides, the CDR3 is TGTGCCAGCAGCGCGGGTGGGGGGAATGAGCAGTTCTTC.